The 21 T cell receptor beta chains below were found in one sample sequenced in a study of blood T cell repertoires in COVID-19 (dated by TCRdb to 2020 to 2021). The library was prepared using the immunoSEQ multiplex PCR assay. The table comes from immuneACCESS by way of TCRdb, which keeps in-frame sequences with V and J called. Part of the clones is missing from these tables; in studies checked, under half for an unresolved V gene and the rest for unknown reasons. The sample table records 350,000 to 400,000 clones; about nine tenths of these occur just once. The ten largest clones capture 1.7% of the sample. Sequencing used PBMCs or T cells enriched from blood (not recorded which). Receptors originate from a woman aged 25 to 39 who had recovered from COVID-19.

V is TRBV27 and J is TRBJ2-1; D uncertain. Germline V gene data show CDR1 as MNHEY and CDR2 as SMNVEV (reference sequence). The CDR3 spans 15 residues. V was shortened by 4 bases and J by 4 bases, with 14 bases between the two germline ends. The CDR3 loop is CASSSSLERYNEQFF. The DNA of the CDR3 is TGTGCCAGCAGTTCCAGCCTAGAGAGATACAATGAGCAGTTCTTC.

This clone was picked up a small number of times. The V and J genes are TRBV2 and TRBJ1-5; D might be TRBD1 (5 bases). The CDR3 sequence is 14 residues long. Germline-derived CDR1 and CDR2 are SNHLY and FYNNEI. Trimming removed 4 bases at V and 2 bases at J, with 9 bases between. The DNA of the CDR3 is TGTGCCAGCAGTGTCTCGACAGGCAATCAGCCCCAGCATTTT. Its translation: CASSVSTGNQPQHF.

V and J are TRBV5-1 and TRBJ2-3; a weak D match, TRBD2 (6 bases). V was trimmed by 0 bases and J by 2 bases, leaving 13 bases between them. CDR1 is SGHRS and CDR2 is YFSETQ in the germline V gene. The CDR3 has 16 amino acids. This CDR3 is CASSLARGGATDTQYF. The DNA for the CDR3 is TGCGCCAGCAGCTTGGCCCGGGGCGGGGCCACAGATACGCAGTATTTT.

This chain connects TRBV7-2 to TRBJ1-4; D gene unclear. Trimming removed 5 bases from V and 0 bases from J, with 10 bases in between. The CDR3 is 15 amino acids. Per germline, CDR1 SGHTA and CDR2 FQGNSA. As DNA, the CDR3 is TGTGCCAGCAGCGAGTGGAGAGCAACTAATGAAAAACTGTTTTTT. It codes for CASSEWRATNEKLFF.

The rearrangement links TRBV27 to TRBJ1-2; 9 nucleotides align to TRBD1. The germline gives CDR1 MNHEY, CDR2 SMNVEV (reference sequence). CDR3 length equals 16 residues. V shed 6 bases and J 6 bases; nucleotides not matched to a gene: 14. CDR3 sequence: CASRGRTGVTRDGYTF. In DNA form, the CDR3 reads TGTGCCAGCAGGGGGCGGACAGGGGTGACTCGGGATGGCTACACCTTC.

The chain uses TRBV2 and TRBJ1-1, with a weak D call TRBD1 (6 bases). V was clipped by 7 bases and J by 2 bases, with 17 bases between them. Per the germline V gene, CDR1 is SNHLY and CDR2 is FYNNEI. The CDR3 consists of 15 residues. CDR3 sequence: CASTERGILNTEAFF. DNA of the CDR3: TGTGCCAGCACCGAAAGGGGGATACTAAACACTGAAGCTTTCTTT.

This chain links TRBV27 with TRBJ1-5; 7 bases fit TRBD1. Unmatched junction bases numbered 3, after V lost 6 bases and J lost 4 bases. The CDR3 loop spans 13 amino acids. CDR1 and CDR2 from the germline V gene are MNHEY and SMNVEV (reference sequence). As DNA, the CDR3 is TGTGCCAGCAGCCCGACAGGGAATCAGCCCCAGCATTTT. Amino acids: CASSPTGNQPQHF.

The chain employs TRBV7-3 and TRBJ1-2, with D tentatively TRBD1 (6 bases). Germline V gene sequence: CDR1 SGHTA, CDR2 FQGTGA. The length of the CDR3 is 11 residues. V was shortened by 9 bases and J by 7 bases, with 12 bases between the two germline ends. The CDR3 nucleotides are TGTGCCAGAACAGGGTCTAGTGGCTACACCTTC. As protein: CARTGSSGYTF.

The chain has TRBV6-5 and TRBJ1-3, with 8 bases fitting TRBD1. The CDR3 contains 15 residues. Germline CDR1 MNHEY, CDR2 SVGAGI. J gave up 1 base and V 6 bases, and 5 bases lay outside the gene matches. CDR3 residues: CASSRQGSSGNTIYF. DNA of the CDR3: TGTGCCAGCAGCCGACAGGGGAGTTCTGGAAACACCATATATTTT.

CDR3 nucleotides: TGTGCCAGCAGTTCGGCCGGATTACAGGGTCACTATGGCTACACCTTC. Residues: CASSSAGLQGHYGYTF. The chain recombines TRBV28 with TRBJ1-2; a weak D match, TRBD1 (6 bases). This CDR3 spans 16 amino acids. V was clipped by 4 bases and J by 3 bases, with 18 bases between them. Germline V gene data show CDR1 as MDHEN and CDR2 as SYDVKM.

This chain connects TRBV3-1 (or the pseudogene TRBV3-2) to TRBJ1-2, with TRBD1 identical over 12 bases. Trimming at V came to 2 bases and at J to 6 bases, leaving 10 bases not matched to a gene. The CDR3 is 17 residues long. CDR1 and CDR2 (germline): LGHDT, YNNKEL (reference sequence). The CDR3 nucleotides are TGTGCCAGCAGCCAACTAATCTGGGGGACAGGGGGCGATGGCTACACCTTC. Protein product: CASSQLIWGTGGDGYTF.

Turning to this clone: At one of its ends the junction is not consistent with the germline gene, which may arise from a read error. This sequence joins TRBV9 and TRBJ1-2; no firm D call. The germline gives CDR1 SGDLS, CDR2 YYNGEE. The CDR3 contains 12 residues. CDR3 amino acids: CASSVGGRGFAF. As DNA, the CDR3 is TGTGCCAGCAGCGTAGGAGGTCGGGGTTTCGCCTTC.

This clone was picked up a small number of times. The chain couples TRBV18 to TRBJ1-6; TRBD1 matches 8 bases. The germline CDR1 and CDR2 sequences are KGHSH and LQKENI. This CDR3 comprises 15 residues. Trimming cost V 3 bases and J 8 bases; bases outside gene matches: 6. The CDR3 is CASSPRGRRDSPLHF. The CDR3 DNA reads as TGTGCCAGCTCACCCAGGGGGCGAAGGGATTCACCCCTCCACTTT.

The gene calls are TRBV4-1 and TRBJ2-5; D is possibly TRBD2 (6 bases). In germline, CDR1 is MGHRA, CDR2 YSYEKL. The CDR3 is 15 residues long. The V gene lost 0 bases and the J gene lost 5 bases, with 13 bases spanning the gap. CDR3 DNA sequence: TGCGCCAGCAGCCAAGACGGCGGAGGAGGGGAGACCCAGTACTTC. Its protein is CASSQDGGGGETQYF.

The V call is TRBV10-1, the J call TRBJ2-1; 8 nucleotides agree with TRBD2. Germline V gene data show CDR1 as WNHNN and CDR2 as SYGVQD (reference sequence). The trim removed 9 bases at V and 10 bases at J, leaving 14 bases unmatched. This CDR3 has 14 amino acids. The CDR3 is CASPLIRSGGEQFF. The CDR3 DNA follows: TGCGCCAGTCCACTGATCAGATCGGGGGGGGAGCAGTTCTTC.

The rearrangement joins TRBV7-9 to TRBJ1-4; D remains ambiguous. The V end was cut by 2 bases, the J end by 2 bases, with 18 bases between. The CDR3 runs to 18 residues. Germline V gene data show CDR1 as SEHNR and CDR2 as FQNEAQ (reference sequence). The CDR3 reads CASSLPLAPGATNEKLFF. Here the CDR3 DNA reads TGTGCCAGCAGCTTACCCTTGGCTCCTGGAGCGACTAATGAAAAACTGTTTTTT.

CDR3 nucleotide sequence: TGTGCCAGCAGCTTGGACATTAATTCACCCCTCCACTTT. Encoded protein: CASSLDINSPLHF. The V gene is TRBV7-3, the J gene TRBJ1-6; D is perhaps TRBD1 (5 bases). V dropped 3 bases and J dropped 6 bases, with 6 bases sitting between them. Germline V gene lookup returns CDR1 SGHTA and CDR2 FQGTGA. This CDR3 contains 13 residues.

The chain has TRBV18 and TRBJ2-7; 8 bases fit TRBD1. Per the germline V gene, CDR1 is KGHSH and CDR2 is LQKENI. The CDR3 contains 16 residues. The trim removed 3 bases at V and 3 bases at J, leaving 10 bases unmatched. As DNA, the CDR3 is TGTGCCAGCTCACCTTTGATAGGGACAGGCCTCTACGAGCAGTACTTC. Its protein product is CASSPLIGTGLYEQYF.

V is TRBV7-9 and J is TRBJ2-1, with 15 bases matching TRBD2. J lost 9 bases, V lost 0 bases, and 6 bases had no gene match. The germline V gene encodes CDR1 SEHNR and CDR2 FQNEAQ (reference sequence). The CDR3 totals 17 residues. The CDR3 is CASSLAQGLAGGREQFF. The CDR3 coding sequence is TGTGCCAGCAGCTTAGCGCAGGGACTAGCGGGAGGTCGTGAGCAGTTCTTC.

J is TRBJ2-1 and V is TRBV7-9; 10 bases agree with TRBD1. The junction had 9 bases not matched to a gene; V was cut back by 2 bases and J by 8 bases. The CDR3 has 16 residues. Germline CDR1 reads SEHNR; CDR2 reads FQNEAQ (reference sequence). CDR3 amino acids: CASSLTPPGTGDEQFF. The CDR3 DNA is TGTGCCAGCAGCTTAACCCCCCCCGGGACAGGGGATGAGCAGTTCTTC.

The chain combines TRBV30 with TRBJ1-5; 10 bases fit TRBD1. The germline V gene has CDR1 GTSNPN and CDR2 SVGIG (reference sequence). The CDR3 extends over 14 amino acids. The V gene end was trimmed by 1 base and the J gene end by 6 bases; junction bases not matched to a gene: 3. The CDR3 region is CAWSARTGGQPQHF. The DNA of the CDR3 is TGTGCCTGGAGTGCCCGGACAGGGGGTCAGCCCCAGCATTTT.